The present T cell receptor (beta chain) was sequenced within a study of T-cell memory formation after mild COVID-19. Findings and limits, study-wide: Shrinking CD4+ clones were chiefly CM and EM; CD8+ ones were chiefly EMRA.

This clonotype was seen more than once but under ten times. Its cognate antigen is unknown. TCRdb analysed the 5' RACE reads with MiXCR anew, one entry per CDR3 protein. Among 170,000 or so distinct CDR3 sequences listed, about 20% were seen once. The length of the CDR3 is 15 residues. Germline-derived CDR1 and CDR2 are MGHRA and YSYEKL. V lost 1 base, J lost 4 bases, and 13 bases lay in between. The clonotype originates from an adult woman who had mild COVID-19 (a few samples of this study predate the infection). Cell type and time point are not known. The sample consisted of PBMCs or a T cell subset sorted from them (not recorded which). The gene calls are TRBV4-1 and TRBJ1-1, with D unclear. CDR3 in DNA: TGCGCCAGCAGCCAAGTGGTCCTAAGCGGCACTGAAGCTTTCTTT. This sequence encodes CASSQVVLSGTEAFF.